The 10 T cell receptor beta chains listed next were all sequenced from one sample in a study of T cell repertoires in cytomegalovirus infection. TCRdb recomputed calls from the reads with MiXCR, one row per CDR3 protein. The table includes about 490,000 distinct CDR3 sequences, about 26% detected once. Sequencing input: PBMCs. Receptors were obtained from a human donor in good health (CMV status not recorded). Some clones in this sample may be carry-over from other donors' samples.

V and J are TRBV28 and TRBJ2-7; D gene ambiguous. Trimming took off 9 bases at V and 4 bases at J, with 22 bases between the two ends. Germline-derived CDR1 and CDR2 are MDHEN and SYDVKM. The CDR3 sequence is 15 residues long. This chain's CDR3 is CASIASEPLRYEQYF. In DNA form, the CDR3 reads TGTGCCAGTATAGCTTCTGAGCCCCTCAGGTACGAGCAGTACTTC.

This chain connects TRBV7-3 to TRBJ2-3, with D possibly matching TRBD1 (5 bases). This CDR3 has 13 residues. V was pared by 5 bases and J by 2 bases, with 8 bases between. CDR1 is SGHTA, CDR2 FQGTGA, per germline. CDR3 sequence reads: CASSPDNTDTQYF. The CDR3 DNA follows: TGTGCCAGCAGCCCGGACAACACAGATACGCAGTATTTT.

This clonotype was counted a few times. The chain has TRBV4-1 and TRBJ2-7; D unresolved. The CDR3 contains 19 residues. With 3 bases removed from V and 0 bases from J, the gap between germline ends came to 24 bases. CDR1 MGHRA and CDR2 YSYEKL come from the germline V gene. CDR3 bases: TGCGCCAGCAGCCATGTCCTTCTCCTCTTGGGTGCCCACTCCTACGAGCAGTACTTC. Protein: CASSHVLLLLGAHSYEQYF.

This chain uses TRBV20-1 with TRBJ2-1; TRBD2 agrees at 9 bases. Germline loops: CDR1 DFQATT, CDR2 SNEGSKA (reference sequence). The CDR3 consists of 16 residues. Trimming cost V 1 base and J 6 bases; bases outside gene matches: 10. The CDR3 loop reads CSARVSGRPYLNEQFF. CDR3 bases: TGCAGTGCTAGAGTTAGCGGGAGACCCTATCTCAATGAGCAGTTCTTC.

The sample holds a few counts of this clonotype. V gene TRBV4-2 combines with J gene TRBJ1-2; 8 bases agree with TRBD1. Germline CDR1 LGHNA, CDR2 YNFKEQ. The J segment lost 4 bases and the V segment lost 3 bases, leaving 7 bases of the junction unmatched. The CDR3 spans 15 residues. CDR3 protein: CASSHDDRGAYGYTF. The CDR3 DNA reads TGTGCCAGCAGCCATGACGACAGGGGTGCCTATGGCTACACCTTC.

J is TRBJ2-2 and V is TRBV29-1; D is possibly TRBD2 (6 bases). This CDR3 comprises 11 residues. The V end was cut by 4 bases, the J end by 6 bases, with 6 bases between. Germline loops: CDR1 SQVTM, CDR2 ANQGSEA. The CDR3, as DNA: TGCAGCGTTGGGGAGGCCGGGGAGCTGTTTTTT. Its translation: CSVGEAGELFF.

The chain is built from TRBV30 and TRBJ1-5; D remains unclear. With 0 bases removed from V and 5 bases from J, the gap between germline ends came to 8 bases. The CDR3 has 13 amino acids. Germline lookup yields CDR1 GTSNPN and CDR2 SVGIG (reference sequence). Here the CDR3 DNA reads TGTGCCTGGAGTGTACTCTATGATCAGCCCCAGCATTTT. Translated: CAWSVLYDQPQHF.

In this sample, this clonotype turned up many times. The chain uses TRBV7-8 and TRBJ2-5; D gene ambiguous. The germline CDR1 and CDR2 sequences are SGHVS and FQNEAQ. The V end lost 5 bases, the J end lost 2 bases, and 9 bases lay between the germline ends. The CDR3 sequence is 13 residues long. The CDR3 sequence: CASSQLRQETQYF. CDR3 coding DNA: TGTGCCAGCAGCCAGCTTCGACAAGAGACCCAGTACTTC.

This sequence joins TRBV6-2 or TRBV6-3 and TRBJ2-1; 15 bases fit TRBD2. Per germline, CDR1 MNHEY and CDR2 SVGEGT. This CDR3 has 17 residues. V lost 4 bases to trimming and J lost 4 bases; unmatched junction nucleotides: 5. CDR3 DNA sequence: TGTGCCAGCAGTTCACCGGGACTAGCGGGAGGATACAATGAGCAGTTCTTC. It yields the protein CASSSPGLAGGYNEQFF.

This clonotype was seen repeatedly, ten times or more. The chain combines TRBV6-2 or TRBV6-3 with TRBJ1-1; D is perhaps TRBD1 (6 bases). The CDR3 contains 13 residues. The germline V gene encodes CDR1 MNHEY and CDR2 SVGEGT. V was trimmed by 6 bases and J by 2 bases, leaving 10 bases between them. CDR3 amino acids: CASSSRGNTEAFF. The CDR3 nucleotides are TGTGCCAGCAGCTCCAGGGGTAACACTGAAGCTTTCTTT.